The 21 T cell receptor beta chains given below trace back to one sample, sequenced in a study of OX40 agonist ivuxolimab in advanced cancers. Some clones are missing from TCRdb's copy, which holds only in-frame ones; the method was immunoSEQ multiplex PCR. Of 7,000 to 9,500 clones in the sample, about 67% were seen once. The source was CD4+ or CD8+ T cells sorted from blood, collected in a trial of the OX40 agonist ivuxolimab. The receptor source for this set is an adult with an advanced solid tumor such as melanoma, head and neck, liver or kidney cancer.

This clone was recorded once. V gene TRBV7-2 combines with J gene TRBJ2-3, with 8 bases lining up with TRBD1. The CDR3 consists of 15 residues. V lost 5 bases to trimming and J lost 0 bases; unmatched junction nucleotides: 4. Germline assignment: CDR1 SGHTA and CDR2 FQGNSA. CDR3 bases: TGTGCCAGCAGCGCAGGGGGCGGTAGCACAGATACGCAGTATTTT. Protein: CASSAGGGSTDTQYF.

The CDR3 sequence: CASSDDSGTPGATQYF. CDR3 in DNA: TGTGCCAGCAGTGACGACAGTGGGACGCCCGGGGCCACGCAGTATTTT. The genes are TRBV6-4 and TRBJ2-3; D is perhaps TRBD1 or TRBD2 (5 bases each). Trimming stripped 2 bases from V and 9 bases from J, with 21 bases between. The CDR3 length is 16 residues. The V gene's germline CDR1 is MRHNA and CDR2 SNTAGT.

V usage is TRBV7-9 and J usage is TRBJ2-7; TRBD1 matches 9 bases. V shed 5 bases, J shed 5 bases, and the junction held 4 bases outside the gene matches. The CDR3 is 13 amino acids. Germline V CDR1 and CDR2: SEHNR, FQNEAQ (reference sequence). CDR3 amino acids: CASSIGTGNEQYF. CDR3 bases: TGTGCCAGCAGCATTGGGACAGGGAACGAGCAGTACTTC.

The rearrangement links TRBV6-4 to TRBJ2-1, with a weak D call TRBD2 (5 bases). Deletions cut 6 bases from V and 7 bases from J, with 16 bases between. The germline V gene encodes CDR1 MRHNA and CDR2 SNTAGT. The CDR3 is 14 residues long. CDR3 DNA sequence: TGTGCCAGCAGCCCCACCGGGGAAAGGAATGAGCAGTTCTTC. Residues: CASSPTGERNEQFF.

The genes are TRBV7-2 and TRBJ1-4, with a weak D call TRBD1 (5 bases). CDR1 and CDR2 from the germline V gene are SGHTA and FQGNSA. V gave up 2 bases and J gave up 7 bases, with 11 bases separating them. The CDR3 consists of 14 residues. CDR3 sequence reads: CASSLNWGREKLFF. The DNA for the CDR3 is TGTGCCAGCAGCTTAAATTGGGGACGTGAAAAACTGTTTTTT.

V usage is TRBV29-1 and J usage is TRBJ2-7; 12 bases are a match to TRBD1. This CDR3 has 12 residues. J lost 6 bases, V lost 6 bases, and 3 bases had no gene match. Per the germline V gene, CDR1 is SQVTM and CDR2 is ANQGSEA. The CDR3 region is CSVGTGGVEQYF. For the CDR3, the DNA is TGCAGCGTGGGGACAGGGGGCGTCGAGCAGTACTTC.

DNA for the CDR3: TGTGCCAGCAGCTTGGGACGGAACACTGAAGCTTTCTTT. Translated: CASSLGRNTEAFF. This chain connects TRBV5-4 to TRBJ1-1; no clear D gene. Germline V lookup: CDR1 SGHNT, CDR2 YYREEE (reference sequence). V was clipped by 0 bases and J by 1 base, with 4 bases between them. This CDR3 has 13 amino acids.

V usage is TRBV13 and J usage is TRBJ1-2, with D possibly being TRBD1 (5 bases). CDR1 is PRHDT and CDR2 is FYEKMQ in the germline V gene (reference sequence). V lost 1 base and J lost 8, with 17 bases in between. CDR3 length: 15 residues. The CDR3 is CASSLAGDLAPGYTF. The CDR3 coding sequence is TGTGCCAGCAGCTTAGCCGGGGACTTGGCACCCGGCTACACCTTC. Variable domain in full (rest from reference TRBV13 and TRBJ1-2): AAGVIQSPRHLIKEKRETATLKCYPIPRHDTVYWYQQGPGQDPQFLISFYEKMQSDKGSIPDRFSAQQFSDYHSELNMSSLELGDSALYFCASSLAGDLAPGYTFGSGTRLTVV.

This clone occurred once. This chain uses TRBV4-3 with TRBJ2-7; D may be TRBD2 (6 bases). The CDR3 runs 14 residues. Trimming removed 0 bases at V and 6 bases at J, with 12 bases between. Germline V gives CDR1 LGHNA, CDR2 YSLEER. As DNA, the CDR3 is TGCGCCAGCAGCCAAGAGACTAGGTTTTCCGAGCAGTACTTC. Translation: CASSQETRFSEQYF.

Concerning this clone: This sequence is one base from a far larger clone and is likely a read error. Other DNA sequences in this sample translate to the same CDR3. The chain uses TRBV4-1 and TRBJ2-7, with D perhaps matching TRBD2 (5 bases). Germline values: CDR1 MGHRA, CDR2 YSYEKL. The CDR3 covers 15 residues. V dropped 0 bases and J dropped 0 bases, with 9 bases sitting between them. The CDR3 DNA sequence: TGCGCCAGCAGCCAAGACGAGGGAACCTCCTACGAGCAGTACTTC. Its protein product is CASSQDEGTSYEQYF.

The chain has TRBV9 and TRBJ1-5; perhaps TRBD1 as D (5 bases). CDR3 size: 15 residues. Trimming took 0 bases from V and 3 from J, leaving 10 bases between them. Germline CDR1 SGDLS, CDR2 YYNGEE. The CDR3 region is CASSVDLGPNQPQHF. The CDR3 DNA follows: TGTGCCAGCAGCGTAGATCTGGGGCCCAATCAGCCCCAGCATTTT.

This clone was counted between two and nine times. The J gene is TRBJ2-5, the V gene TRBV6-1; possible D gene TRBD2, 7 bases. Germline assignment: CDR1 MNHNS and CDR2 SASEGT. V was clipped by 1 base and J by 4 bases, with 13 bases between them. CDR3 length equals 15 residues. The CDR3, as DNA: TGTGCCAGCAGTGAAGGGGGAGGGGGTGCAGAGACCCAGTACTTC. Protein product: CASSEGGGGAETQYF.

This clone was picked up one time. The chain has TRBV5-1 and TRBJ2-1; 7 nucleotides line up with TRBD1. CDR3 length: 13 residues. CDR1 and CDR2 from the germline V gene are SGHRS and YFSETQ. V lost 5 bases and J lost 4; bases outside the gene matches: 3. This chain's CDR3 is CASSPGGYNEQFF. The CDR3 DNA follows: TGCGCCAGCAGTCCAGGGGGATACAATGAGCAGTTCTTC.

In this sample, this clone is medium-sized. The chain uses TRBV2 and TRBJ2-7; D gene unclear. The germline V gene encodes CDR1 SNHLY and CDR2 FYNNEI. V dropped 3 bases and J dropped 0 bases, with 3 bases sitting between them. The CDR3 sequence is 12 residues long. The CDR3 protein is CASSDNSYEQYF. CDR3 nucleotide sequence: TGTGCCAGCAGTGACAACTCCTACGAGCAGTACTTC.

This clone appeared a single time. The CDR3 region has the DNA TGTGCCAGCAGCTTTACGAGCGGGGGACGTTACAATGAGCAGTTCTTC. Translating gives CASSFTSGGRYNEQFF. V and J are TRBV5-6 and TRBJ2-1, with TRBD2 matching over 8 bases. The ends lost 2 bases at V and 4 bases at J; junction bases unmatched: 8. The CDR3 extends over 16 amino acids. In germline, CDR1 is SGHDT, CDR2 YYEEEE.

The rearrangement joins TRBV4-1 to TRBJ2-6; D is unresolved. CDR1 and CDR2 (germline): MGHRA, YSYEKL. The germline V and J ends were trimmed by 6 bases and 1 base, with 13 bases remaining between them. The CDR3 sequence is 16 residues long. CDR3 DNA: TGCGCCAGCAGTCAAAGGGCAGCTTCTGGGGCCAACGTCCTGACTTTC. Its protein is CASSQRAASGANVLTF.

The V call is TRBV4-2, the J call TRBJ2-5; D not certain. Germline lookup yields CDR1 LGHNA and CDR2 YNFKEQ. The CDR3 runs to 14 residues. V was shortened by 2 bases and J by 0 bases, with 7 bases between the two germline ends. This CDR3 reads CASSQSLDQETQYF. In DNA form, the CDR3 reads TGTGCCAGCAGCCAAAGCTTAGACCAAGAGACCCAGTACTTC.

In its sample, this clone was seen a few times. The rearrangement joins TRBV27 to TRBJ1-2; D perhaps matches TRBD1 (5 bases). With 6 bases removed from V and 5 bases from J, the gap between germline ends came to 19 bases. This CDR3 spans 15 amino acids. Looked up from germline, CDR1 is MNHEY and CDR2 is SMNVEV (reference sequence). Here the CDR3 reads CASRTSGAGVYGYTF. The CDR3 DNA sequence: TGTGCCAGCAGAACTTCCGGGGCCGGGGTTTATGGCTACACCTTC.

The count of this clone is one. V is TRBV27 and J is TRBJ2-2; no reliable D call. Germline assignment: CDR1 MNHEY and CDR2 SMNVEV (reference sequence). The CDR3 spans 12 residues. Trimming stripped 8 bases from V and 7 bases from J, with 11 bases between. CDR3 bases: TGTGCCAGCGGATTCCATGGCGGGGAGCTGTTTTTT. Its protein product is CASGFHGGELFF.

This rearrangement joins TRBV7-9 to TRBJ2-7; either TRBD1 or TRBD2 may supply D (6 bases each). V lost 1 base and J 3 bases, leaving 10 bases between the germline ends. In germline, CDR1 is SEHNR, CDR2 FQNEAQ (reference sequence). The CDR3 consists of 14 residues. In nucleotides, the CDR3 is TGTGCCAGCAGCTTAGGCGGGGACAACTACGAGCAGTACTTC. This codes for CASSLGGDNYEQYF.

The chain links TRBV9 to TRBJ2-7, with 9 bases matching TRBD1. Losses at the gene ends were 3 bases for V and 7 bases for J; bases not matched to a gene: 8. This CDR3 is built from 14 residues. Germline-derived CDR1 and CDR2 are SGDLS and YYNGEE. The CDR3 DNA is TGTGCCAGCAGCGCCCGGGACAGGGAAGGAGAGCAGTACTTC. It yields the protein CASSARDREGEQYF.